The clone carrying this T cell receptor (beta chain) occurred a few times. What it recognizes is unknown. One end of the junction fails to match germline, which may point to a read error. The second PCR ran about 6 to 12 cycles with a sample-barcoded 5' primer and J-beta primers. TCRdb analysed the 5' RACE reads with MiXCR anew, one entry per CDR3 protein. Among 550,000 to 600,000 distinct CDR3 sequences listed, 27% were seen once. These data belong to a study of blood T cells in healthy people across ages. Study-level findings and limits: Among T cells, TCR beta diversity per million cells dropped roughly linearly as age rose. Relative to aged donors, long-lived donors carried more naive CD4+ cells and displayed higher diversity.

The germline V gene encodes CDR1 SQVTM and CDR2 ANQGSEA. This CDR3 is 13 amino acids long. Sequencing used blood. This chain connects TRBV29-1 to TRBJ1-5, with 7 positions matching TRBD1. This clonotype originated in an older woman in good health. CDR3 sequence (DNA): TGCCGCGTTGGCGGGACAGTGGGTCAGCCCCAGCATTTT. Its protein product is CRVGGTVGQPQHF.